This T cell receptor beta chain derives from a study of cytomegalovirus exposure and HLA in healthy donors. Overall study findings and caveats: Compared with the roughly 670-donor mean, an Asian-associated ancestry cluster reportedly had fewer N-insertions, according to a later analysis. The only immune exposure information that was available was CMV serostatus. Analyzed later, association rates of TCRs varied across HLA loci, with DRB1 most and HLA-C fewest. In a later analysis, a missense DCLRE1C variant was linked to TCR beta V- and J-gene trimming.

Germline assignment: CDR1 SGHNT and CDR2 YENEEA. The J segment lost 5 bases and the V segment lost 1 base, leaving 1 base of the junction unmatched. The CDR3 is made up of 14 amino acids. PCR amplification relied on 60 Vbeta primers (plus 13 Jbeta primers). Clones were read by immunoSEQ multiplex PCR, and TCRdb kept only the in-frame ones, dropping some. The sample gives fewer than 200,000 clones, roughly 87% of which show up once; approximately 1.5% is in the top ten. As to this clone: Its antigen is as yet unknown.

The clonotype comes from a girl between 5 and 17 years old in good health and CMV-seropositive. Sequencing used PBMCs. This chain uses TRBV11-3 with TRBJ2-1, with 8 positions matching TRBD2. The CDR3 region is CASSLGLANNEQFF. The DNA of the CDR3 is TGTGCCAGCAGCTTAGGACTAGCGAACAATGAGCAGTTCTTC.